A single sample gave rise to the 24 T cell receptor beta chains below, sequenced in a study of CD8 T cells in Susac syndrome. With random hexamers, reverse transcription was performed on about 0.5 to 1 ug of RNA. TCRdb reprocessed the immunoSEQ multiplex PCR reads via MiXCR and lists one record per CDR3 protein. Found here are around 150,000 distinct CDR3 sequences, roughly 94% of them singletons; the top ten hold about 0.15%. Sequencing input: CD4+ T cells from PBMCs. The receptors here all came from a human donor with Susac syndrome.

The rearrangement uses TRBV7-9 and TRBJ1-2; D unclear. Germline values: CDR1 SEHNR, CDR2 FQNEAQ (reference sequence). With 3 bases removed from V and 4 bases from J, the gap between germline ends came to 15 bases. The CDR3 has 15 residues. CDR3 nucleotide sequence: TGTGCCAGCAGCTTTTCCTCGAACCTAGTCTATGGCTACACCTTC. The encoded protein is CASSFSSNLVYGYTF.

A few counts support this clonotype. This sequence joins TRBV20-1 and TRBJ1-4; D is perhaps TRBD1 (5 bases). CDR1 DFQATT and CDR2 SNEGSKA come from the germline V gene (reference sequence). V was shortened by 3 bases and J by 3 bases, with 8 bases between the two germline ends. This CDR3 contains 13 residues. The CDR3 DNA sequence: TGCAGTGCTAGTGGCAGGGCTAATGAAAAACTGTTTTTT. Translation: CSASGRANEKLFF.

The V call is TRBV12-3 or TRBV12-4, the J call TRBJ1-6, with D uncertain. This CDR3 spans 13 amino acids. Trimming cost V 8 bases and J 7 bases, with 12 bases left between them. The CDR3 DNA reads as TGTGCCAGCTATCTTGGGTGGAATTCACCCCTCCACTTT. This codes for CASYLGWNSPLHF.

This clonotype showed up just once. The V and J genes are TRBV12-3 or TRBV12-4 and TRBJ2-5, with 7 bases identical to TRBD1. Trimming at V came to 7 bases and at J to 2 bases, leaving 10 bases not matched to a gene. The CDR3 runs to 15 residues. CDR3 DNA: TGTGCCAGCAAGAACCGACAGGGATCGCAAGAGACCCAGTACTTC. Its protein product is CASKNRQGSQETQYF.

V and J are TRBV20-1 and TRBJ1-6; a weak D match, TRBD1 (5 bases). This CDR3 region has 14 residues. In germline, CDR1 is DFQATT, CDR2 SNEGSKA (reference sequence). Trimming cost V 5 bases and J 10 bases, with 18 bases left between them. The CDR3 DNA sequence: TGCAGTGCTTTCAACCGGGGGTCCTTCTCACCCCTCCACTTT. Amino acid sequence: CSAFNRGSFSPLHF.

V usage is TRBV5-1 and J usage is TRBJ1-1; D may be TRBD1 (5 bases). CDR1 is SGHRS and CDR2 is YFSETQ in the germline V gene. Trimming removed 0 bases from V and 6 bases from J, with 15 bases in between. The CDR3 covers 15 residues. The CDR3 DNA follows: TGCGCCAGCAGCTTGGAAATGCAGGGTAAGGCTGAAGCTTTCTTT. It yields the protein CASSLEMQGKAEAFF.

The rearrangement links TRBV20-1 to TRBJ2-2, with 10 bases identical to TRBD2. V dropped 0 bases and J dropped 8; count of bases not matched to a gene: 9. The CDR3 is 16 residues long. Germline V gene data show CDR1 as DFQATT and CDR2 as SNEGSKA (reference sequence). CDR3 residues: CSARDPGLADSGELFF. The CDR3 DNA reads TGCAGTGCTAGAGATCCCGGACTAGCGGATTCTGGGGAGCTGTTTTTT.

The CDR3 sequence: CAWSWGAGETQYF. As DNA, the CDR3 is TGTGCCTGGAGTTGGGGGGCCGGAGAGACCCAGTACTTC. The V and J genes are TRBV30 and TRBJ2-5; either TRBD1 or TRBD2 may fit D (6 bases each). This CDR3 comprises 13 residues. The germline V gene has CDR1 GTSNPN and CDR2 SVGIG (reference sequence). Trimming removed 2 bases at V and 4 bases at J, with 11 bases between.

CDR3 DNA sequence: TGTGCCTGGAGACGGACCGGGACAGGGGGCTCCTACGAGCAGTACTTC. Amino acid sequence: CAWRRTGTGGSYEQYF. The chain combines TRBV30 with TRBJ2-7, with 11 bases identical to TRBD1. Per germline, CDR1 GTSNPN and CDR2 SVGIG (reference sequence). This CDR3 spans 16 amino acids. Unmatched junction bases numbered 7, after V lost 3 bases and J lost 0 bases.

In this sample, this clonotype turned up once. The gene calls are TRBV3-1 and TRBJ1-1; D might be TRBD1 (5 bases). Germline loops: CDR1 LGHDT, CDR2 YNNKEL (reference sequence). The CDR3 covers 13 residues. Deletions cut 1 base from V and 3 bases from J, with 6 bases between. The CDR3 here is CASSQGQHTEAFF. CDR3 coding DNA: TGTGCCAGCAGCCAAGGACAGCACACTGAAGCTTTCTTT.

This chain joins TRBV10-3 and TRBJ1-1, with D perhaps TRBD1 (6 bases). CDR3 length equals 13 residues. Germline assignment: CDR1 ENHRY and CDR2 SYGVKD. Trimming took off 10 bases at V and 0 bases at J, with 12 bases between the two ends. Here the CDR3 reads CATGQYMNTEAFF. CDR3 DNA: TGTGCCACCGGACAGTATATGAACACTGAAGCTTTCTTT.

The chain has TRBV5-1 and TRBJ2-2; a possible D gene is TRBD2 (5 bases). Trimming stripped 5 bases from V and 0 bases from J, with 8 bases between. Per the germline V gene, CDR1 is SGHRS and CDR2 is YFSETQ. The CDR3 is 14 residues long. The CDR3 reads CASRAEANTGELFF. Written as DNA, the CDR3 is TGCGCCAGCAGGGCGGAGGCGAACACCGGGGAGCTGTTTTTT.

This sequence joins TRBV12-3 or TRBV12-4 and TRBJ1-1; TRBD1 aligns across 7 bases. The CDR3 is made up of 14 amino acids. The V gene end was trimmed by 6 bases and the J gene end by 0 bases; junction bases not matched to a gene: 4. CDR3 sequence reads: CASRPGGMNTEAFF. For the CDR3, the DNA is TGTGCCAGCAGACCAGGGGGGATGAACACTGAAGCTTTCTTT.

The chain combines TRBV20-1 with TRBJ1-2; TRBD1 is a possible D gene (5 bases). The germline V gene has CDR1 DFQATT and CDR2 SNEGSKA (reference sequence). The CDR3 runs to 14 residues. V shed 1 base and J shed 4 bases, with 13 bases lying between them. CDR3 amino acids: CSARVSGMAYGYTF. CDR3 DNA sequence: TGCAGTGCTAGAGTTTCAGGGATGGCCTATGGCTACACCTTC.

The gene calls are TRBV11-2 and TRBJ2-2, with unresolved D. CDR3 size: 14 residues. Germline assignment: CDR1 SGHAT and CDR2 FQNNGV. Deletions cut 3 bases from V and 4 bases from J, with 9 bases between. The CDR3: CASSFVSSTGELFF. The CDR3 nucleotides read TGTGCCAGCAGCTTTGTCAGTTCCACCGGGGAGCTGTTTTTT.

This rearrangement joins TRBV5-1 to TRBJ2-2, with 8 bases that match TRBD1. Germline V gene data show CDR1 as SGHRS and CDR2 as YFSETQ. The V segment lost 2 bases and the J segment 3 bases; nucleotides outside the gene matches: 3. This CDR3 is 15 amino acids long. CDR3 in DNA: TGCGCCAGCAGCTTCGGGACAGGACACACCGGGGAGCTGTTTTTT. It yields the protein CASSFGTGHTGELFF.

The CDR3 protein is CASSAGQASNQPQHF. The CDR3, as DNA: TGTGCCAGCAGCGCGGGACAGGCTAGCAATCAGCCCCAGCATTTT. The chain recombines TRBV7-6 with TRBJ1-5, with 8 bases matching TRBD1. The J segment lost 0 bases and the V segment lost 5 bases, leaving 3 bases of the junction unmatched. Germline CDR1 is SGHVS and CDR2 is FNYEAQ. This CDR3 spans 15 amino acids.

The chain combines TRBV12-3 or TRBV12-4 with TRBJ1-1, with D unresolved. The CDR3 spans 11 residues. V was cut by 5 bases and J by 4 bases, with 5 bases left in between. The chain's CDR3 is CASSPSTEAFF. The DNA of the CDR3 is TGTGCCAGCAGTCCCTCCACTGAAGCTTTCTTT.

V and J are TRBV18 and TRBJ1-2; 10 nucleotides align to TRBD1. The CDR3 runs 17 residues. After removal of 1 base from V and 2 bases from J, the junction contained 7 bases not matched to a gene. Germline CDR1 KGHSH, CDR2 LQKENI. The CDR3 loop reads CASSPQTSGQGNYGYTF. The CDR3 nucleotides are TGTGCCAGCTCACCACAGACATCGGGACAGGGGAACTATGGCTACACCTTC.

The chain couples TRBV18 to TRBJ1-2, with 10 bases identical to TRBD1. The CDR3 covers 16 residues. J was trimmed by 4 bases and V by 3 bases; bases with no gene match: 8. The V gene's germline CDR1 is KGHSH and CDR2 LQKENI. CDR3 region: CASSPRGQGPIYGYTF. The CDR3 nucleotides read TGTGCCAGCTCACCCCGGGGACAGGGGCCAATCTATGGCTACACCTTC.

The chain carries TRBV4-3 and TRBJ2-7; perhaps TRBD1 as D (5 bases). V lost 6 bases and J lost 0, with 9 bases in between. This CDR3 contains 13 residues. From germline, CDR1 is LGHNA and CDR2 YSLEER. The chain's CDR3 is CASSYTGSYEQYF. CDR3 nucleotides: TGCGCCAGCAGTTATACAGGCTCCTACGAGCAGTACTTC.

This sequence joins TRBV2 and TRBJ2-7, with 13 bases identical to TRBD2. The CDR3 is made up of 15 amino acids. V shed 6 bases and J 2 bases; nucleotides not matched to a gene: 4. In germline, CDR1 is SNHLY, CDR2 FYNNEI. CDR3 region: CASRETSGGAYEQYF. The DNA for the CDR3 is TGTGCCAGCAGAGAAACTAGCGGGGGGGCCTACGAGCAGTACTTC.

The CDR3 DNA reads TGTGCCAGCAGCGCGACTGGAATCTCTGGGGCCAACGTCCTGACTTTC. This translates into CASSATGISGANVLTF. This chain joins TRBV7-9 and TRBJ2-6; D uncertain. This CDR3 contains 16 residues. Germline CDR1 SEHNR, CDR2 FQNEAQ (reference sequence). V dropped 5 bases and J dropped 0 bases, with 11 bases sitting between them.

V is TRBV14 and J is TRBJ1-2; 7 bases are a match to TRBD1. The germline CDR1 and CDR2 sequences are SGHDN and FVKESK. Trimming took 4 bases from V and 7 from J; bases not matched to a gene: 6. The CDR3 has 13 amino acids. CDR3 sequence (DNA): TGTGCCAGCAGCCTTCAGGGGGTTGTTGGCTACACCTTC. Encoded protein: CASSLQGVVGYTF.